A selection of T cell receptor beta chains follows, all from one sample in a study of blood T cell repertoires in COVID-19. The repertoire was sequenced with immunoSEQ multiplex PCR; TCRdb's copy has only in-frame clones and lacks some. Here the sample spans approximately 300,000 clones, approximately 86% being singletons. Sequenced sample: peripheral blood. These receptor sequences come from a woman aged 45-65 years who had recovered from COVID-19. Each CDR3 is given with its conserved first and last residue. The D gene is left open where the match is weak. Clone size is given for some rows only: seen once, a few or many times, or a class if the clone is expanded.

>TRBJ2-7|TRBV7-9|TRBD2|NA
TGTGCCAGCAGCCGAGGACTAGCGGAAACCTACGAGCAGTACTTC
CASSRGLAETYEQYF
>TRBJ1-5|TRBV4-2|NA|NA
TGTGCCAGCAGCCAACTTAATAGCAATCAGCCCCAGCATTTT
CASSQLNSNQPQHF
>TRBJ1-1|TRBV7-9|NA|NA
TGTGCCAGCAGCTTCTACACGGGGAACACTGAAGCTTTCTTT
CASSFYTGNTEAFF
>TRBJ2-7|TRBV12-3/TRBV12-4|NA|NA
TGTGCCAGCAGTTTAAATCGAGACGGGGAGCAGTACTTC
CASSLNRDGEQYF
>TRBJ1-3|TRBV5-6|NA|NA
TGTGCCAGCAGCTTGGCCACAGGGTACGGAAACACCATATATTTT
CASSLATGYGNTIYF
>TRBJ1-1|TRBV11-2|NA|NA
TGTGCCAGCAGACATCCGTCGAACACTGAAGCTTTCTTT
CASRHPSNTEAFF
>TRBJ1-1|TRBV30|NA|NA
TGTGCCTGGAGTCGGGGGACTGAAGCTTTCTTT
CAWSRGTEAFF
>TRBJ2-3|TRBV5-3|NA|few
TGTGCCAGATTAGGGACTCCTACCACAGATACGCAGTATTTT
CARLGTPTTDTQYF
>TRBJ1-2|TRBV6-2/TRBV6-3|TRBD1|NA
TGTGCCAGCAGTCTACAGGGGGCACTATATGGCTACACCTTC
CASSLQGALYGYTF
>TRBJ2-7|TRBV19|TRBD2|NA
TGTGCCAGTAGTACCGGACTAGACAGACTCTACGAGCAGTACTTC
CASSTGLDRLYEQYF
>TRBJ2-7|TRBV5-1|NA|NA
TGCGCCAGCAGCCCCATGGGGGCGGATTCTTACGAGCAGTACTTC
CASSPMGADSYEQYF
>TRBJ1-6|TRBV30|NA|NA
TGTGCCTGGAGTGTCACCCAGGGAGGCAATTCACCCCTCCACTTT
CAWSVTQGGNSPLHF
>TRBJ2-3|TRBV5-6|NA|NA
TGTGCCAGCAGCTTCCCACAGAGCACAGATACGCAGTATTTT
CASSFPQSTDTQYF
>TRBJ1-3|TRBV7-8|NA|NA
TGTGCCAGCAGCCCCGGATCGGGGAACACCATATATTTT
CASSPGSGNTIYF
>TRBJ1-5|TRBV9|TRBD1|NA
TGTGCCAGCGCCCATCCCCGGGACAGTCATCAGCCCCAGCATTTT
CASAHPRDSHQPQHF
>TRBJ1-2|TRBV27|TRBD1|NA
TGTGCCAGCAGTTTAGCACCGGGACAGCGATATGGCTACACCTTC
CASSLAPGQRYGYTF
>TRBJ2-1|TRBV6-2/TRBV6-3|TRBD1|NA
TGTGCCAGCAGTTACCGGGACAGTCCCTACAATGAGCAGTTCTTC
CASSYRDSPYNEQFF
>TRBJ1-5|TRBV6-6|NA|NA
TGTGCCAGCAGTCTAAGCAGCAATCAGCCCCAGCATTTT
CASSLSSNQPQHF
>TRBJ2-3|TRBV7-9|TRBD2|NA
TGTGCCAGCAGCCCCGCCGGGACTAGCGGTTTCACAGATACGCAGTATTTT
CASSPAGTSGFTDTQYF
>TRBJ1-1|TRBV7-9|TRBD1|NA
TGTGCCAGCAGCTCCATCCTCGGACAGGGTGAAGCTTTCTTT
CASSSILGQGEAFF
>TRBJ2-3|TRBV27|NA|NA
TGTGCCAGCAGCAACTTCTGGGGGGGCACAGATACGCAGTATTTT
CASSNFWGGTDTQYF
>TRBJ2-1|TRBV29-1|NA|NA
TGCAGCGTTGATTCAGGGCGGAATTACAATGAGCAGTTCTTC
CSVDSGRNYNEQFF
>TRBJ2-7|TRBV2|NA|NA
TGTGCCAGCAGTGAAGCTTTAACTACTCTAGGTGAGCAGTACTTC
CASSEALTTLGEQYF
>TRBJ1-2|TRBV3-1/TRBV3-2|NA|NA
TGTGCCAGCAGCCCCGGGGGGGGAGGGGGTGATGGCTACACCTTC
CASSPGGGGGDGYTF
>TRBJ2-3|TRBV7-2|NA|NA
TGTGCCAGCAGGCGGCAGATTCTGGATACGCAGTATTTT
CASRRQILDTQYF
>TRBJ2-2|TRBV7-2|NA|NA
TGTGCCAGCAGCTTAGTGGGCGGGACCCTTGAGCTGTTTTTT
CASSLVGGTLELFF